This is a list of T cell receptor beta chains from one sample in a study of response to subunit inactivated influenza vaccine. MiXCR, applied by TCRdb to the RT-PCR reads, yields one record per CDR3 protein. The data hold around 600,000 distinct CDR3 sequences, with around 11% observed a single time. The same specimen was also included in a second study, on T cells expressing NK-cell markers.

The starting material was PBMCs from blood, obtained on the day of vaccination. The receptors originated from a man aged 50-59 years who received an inactivated influenza vaccine. Both conserved end residues are part of each CDR3. A D gene is named only where the DNA matches it firmly. Clone size, where shown, is once, few, many, or a class for clones that have expanded.

D | J | V | size | CDR3 | DNA
- | TRBJ1-2 | TRBV12-3/TRBV12-4 | many | CASSLGGNYGYTF | TGTGCCAGCAGTTTAGGGGGAAACTATGGCTACACCTTC
- | TRBJ2-3 | TRBV27 | - | CASRSLGNADTQYF | TGTGCCAGCAGATCCCTGGGTAATGCAGATACGCAGTATTTT
- | TRBJ2-7 | TRBV18 | few | CASSPYSSEQYF | TGTGCCAGCTCACCATACAGTTCCGAGCAGTACTTC
- | TRBJ2-2 | TRBV20-1 | few | CSSRVGKNTGELFF | TGCAGTAGCAGGGTAGGGAAGAACACCGGGGAGCTGTTTTTT
- | TRBJ2-2 | TRBV28 | - | CASSLYKRFNTGELFF | TGTGCCAGCAGTTTATACAAGCGATTTAACACCGGGGAGCTGTTTTTT
- | TRBJ2-7 | TRBV27 | few | CASSLWADGEQYF | TGTGCCAGCAGTTTATGGGCAGACGGGGAGCAGTACTTC
- | TRBJ1-6 | TRBV5-1 | - | CASSLRPGSNSPLHF | TGCGCCAGCAGCTTGCGTCCGGGTTCGAATTCACCCCTCCACTTT
- | TRBJ2-1 | TRBV9 | few | CASSVGAGLYNEQFF | TGTGCCAGCAGCGTAGGGGCGGGACTTTACAATGAGCAGTTCTTC
- | TRBJ2-3 | TRBV4-3 | few | CASSQEAAEHTDTQYF | TGCGCCAGCAGCCAAGAGGCGGCAGAGCACACAGATACGCAGTATTTT
- | TRBJ2-7 | TRBV4-1 | few | CASSQRDLPGLYEQYF | TGCGCCAGCAGCCAAAGGGACCTCCCGGGACTCTACGAGCAGTACTTC
TRBD2 | TRBJ2-3 | TRBV7-9 | - | CASSLVLAGNTDTQYF | TGTGCCAGCAGCTTAGTACTAGCGGGGAACACAGATACGCAGTATTTT
- | TRBJ2-7 | TRBV29-1 | many | CSVGGSYEQYF | TGCAGCGTGGGAGGATCCTACGAGCAGTACTTC
- | TRBJ2-3 | TRBV7-9 | - | CASSANRDSTDTQYF | TGTGCCAGCAGCGCAAATCGGGACAGCACAGATACGCAGTATTTT
- | TRBJ2-5 | TRBV12-3/TRBV12-4 | - | CASSLVRDKRETQYF | TGTGCCAGCAGTTTAGTTAGAGACAAACGAGAGACCCAGTACTTC
TRBD1 | TRBJ1-5 | TRBV5-1 | - | CASSLGGTGGNQPQHF | TGCGCCAGCAGCTTGGGGGGGACAGGGGGCAACCAGCCCCAGCATTTT
TRBD1 | TRBJ2-3 | TRBV12-3/TRBV12-4 | few | CASSLGLGQGATDTQYF | TGTGCCAGCAGTTTAGGTTTGGGACAGGGGGCAACAGATACGCAGTATTTT
TRBD1 | TRBJ2-3 | TRBV6-2/TRBV6-3 | - | CASSSDRGYPDTQYF | TGTGCCAGCAGTTCGGACAGGGGTTATCCAGATACGCAGTATTTT
TRBD2 | TRBJ2-1 | TRBV20-1 | - | CSARRELGLKQFF | TGCAGTGCTAGGCGGGAGCTTGGTCTGAAGCAGTTCTTC
TRBD2 | TRBJ2-1 | TRBV29-1 | - | CSVDRGRAQGEQFF | TGCAGCGTTGATCGCGGGAGGGCCCAAGGTGAGCAGTTCTTC
- | TRBJ2-7 | TRBV3-1 | many | CASSQISSYEQYF | TGTGCCAGCAGCCAAATAAGCTCCTACGAGCAGTACTTC
- | TRBJ1-5 | TRBV6-5 | - | CASSYSYPLGNQPQHF | TGTGCCAGCAGTTACTCGTACCCCTTGGGAAATCAGCCCCAGCATTTT
- | TRBJ2-1 | TRBV20-1 | - | CSARDPRQGGYNEQFF | TGCAGTGCTAGAGACCCACGCCAGGGGGGATACAATGAGCAGTTCTTC
- | TRBJ2-5 | TRBV12-3/TRBV12-4 | - | CASSLVQSQVTQYF | TGTGCCAGCAGTTTAGTACAGAGCCAAGTGACCCAGTACTTC
TRBD1 | TRBJ2-1 | TRBV5-1 | - | CASSLDNRTGREQFF | TGCGCCAGCAGCTTAGACAATCGGACAGGGCGGGAGCAGTTCTTC
TRBD1 | TRBJ1-5 | TRBV12-3/TRBV12-4 | many | CASRSDRGVVQPQHF | TGTGCCAGCAGATCGGACAGGGGAGTGGTTCAGCCCCAGCATTTT
- | TRBJ2-7 | TRBV12-3/TRBV12-4 | - | CASTLELAGEQYF | TGTGCCAGCACCCTTGAACTAGCTGGCGAGCAGTACTTC
TRBD1 | TRBJ2-5 | TRBV20-1 | few | CSAETGGETQYF | TGCAGTGCTGAAACAGGGGGAGAGACCCAGTACTTC
TRBD2 | TRBJ2-1 | TRBV7-2 | few | CASAASGRAAYNEQFF | TGTGCCAGCGCAGCTAGCGGGAGGGCGGCCTACAATGAGCAGTTCTTC
- | TRBJ2-7 | TRBV5-5 | many | CASSFEGTYEQYF | TGTGCCAGCAGCTTTGAGGGGACCTACGAGCAGTACTTC
TRBD2 | TRBJ2-7 | TRBV6-1 | few | CATRRDYSYEQYF | TGTGCCACCCGCCGGGACTACTCCTACGAGCAGTACTTC
- | TRBJ2-3 | TRBV7-2 | many | CASSLVARTDTQYF | TGTGCCAGCAGCTTAGTGGCACGCACAGATACGCAGTATTTT
- | TRBJ1-5 | TRBV9 | few | CASSVGHNQPQHF | TGTGCCAGCAGCGTAGGACATAATCAGCCCCAGCATTTT
- | TRBJ2-1 | TRBV6-5 | - | CASSYWIGGYNEQFF | TGTGCCAGCAGTTACTGGATTGGAGGGTACAATGAGCAGTTCTTC
TRBD1 | TRBJ2-5 | TRBV19 | few | CASSITADRGQETQYF | TGTGCCAGTAGTATCACCGCGGACAGGGGTCAAGAGACCCAGTACTTC
- | TRBJ2-6 | TRBV19 | few | CASSLGYKRSGANVLTF | TGTGCCAGTAGTTTAGGATACAAGAGATCTGGGGCCAACGTCCTGACTTTC
- | TRBJ2-3 | TRBV4-3 | - | CASSQAQSRVADTQYF | TGCGCCAGCAGCCAGGCCCAATCACGTGTAGCAGATACGCAGTATTTT
- | TRBJ2-3 | TRBV7-2 | many | CASSLARPPRDTQYF | TGTGCCAGCAGCTTAGCGCGGCCGCCGCGAGATACGCAGTATTTT
- | TRBJ2-3 | TRBV6-1 | - | CASSPQGWRDTQYF | TGTGCCAGCAGCCCCCAGGGTTGGCGGGATACGCAGTATTTT
- | TRBJ2-2 | TRBV6-1 | many | CASSTSGNTGELFF | TGTGCCAGCAGTACCTCAGGGAACACCGGGGAGCTGTTTTTT
- | TRBJ1-3 | TRBV21-1 | - | CASSPQRGVTIYF | TGTGCCAGCAGCCCCCAACGGGGAGTCACCATATATTTT
TRBD1 | TRBJ2-3 | TRBV20-1 | few | CSAETGGPTDTQYF | TGCAGTGCAGAGACAGGGGGACCTACAGATACGCAGTATTTT
- | TRBJ2-3 | TRBV6-4 | - | CASSDRGDTQYF | TGTGCCAGCAGTGACCGAGGAGATACGCAGTATTTT
- | TRBJ2-7 | TRBV2 | - | CASSREIYEQYF | TGTGCCAGCAGTCGGGAAATCTACGAGCAGTACTTC
TRBD2 | TRBJ2-7 | TRBV4-2 | - | CASSLKLAQRYEQYF | TGTGCCAGCAGCCTCAAACTAGCGCAACGCTACGAGCAGTACTTC
- | TRBJ2-3 | TRBV6-2/TRBV6-3 | many | CASRRDQLVDTQYF | TGTGCCAGCAGGCGGGACCAACTTGTTGATACGCAGTATTTT
TRBD1 | TRBJ2-5 | TRBV29-1 | few | CSVEDLETGNFETQYF | TGCAGCGTTGAAGATCTAGAGACAGGGAATTTTGAGACCCAGTACTTC
TRBD1 | TRBJ2-4 | TRBV7-9 | - | CASSAGQATKNIQYF | TGTGCCAGCAGCGCCGGACAGGCAACCAAAAACATTCAGTACTTC
- | TRBJ2-1 | TRBV2 | - | CASRAGVYNEQFF | TGTGCCAGCAGGGCAGGGGTCTACAATGAGCAGTTCTTC
TRBD2 | TRBJ2-1 | TRBV10-3 | few | CAIRGGLAGETMYNEQFF | TGTGCCATCAGGGGGGGACTAGCGGGAGAAACTATGTACAATGAGCAGTTCTTC
- | TRBJ2-7 | TRBV15 | few | CATAVGRASYEQYF | TGTGCCACCGCCGTGGGCAGGGCCTCCTACGAGCAGTACTTC
- | TRBJ2-5 | TRBV7-3 | many | CASSLAKEETQYF | TGTGCCAGCAGCTTGGCCAAGGAAGAGACCCAGTACTTC
TRBD2 | TRBJ2-3 | TRBV11-2 | many | CASSLGPLAGVPSRADTQYF | TGTGCCAGCAGCTTAGGACCCCTAGCGGGTGTACCTTCTCGCGCAGATACGCAGTATTTT
- | TRBJ2-3 | TRBV20-1 | few | CSARNSGSITDTQYF | TGCAGTGCCCGGAATAGCGGATCAATCACAGATACGCAGTATTTT
- | TRBJ2-5 | TRBV12-3/TRBV12-4 | - | CASSPPSMGELYKETQYF | TGTGCCAGCAGTCCCCCTTCTATGGGGGAATTATATAAGGAGACCCAGTACTTC
- | TRBJ2-7 | TRBV27 | - | CASSSSQVSYEQYF | TGTGCCAGCAGTTCGTCCCAAGTCTCCTACGAGCAGTACTTC
TRBD1 | TRBJ2-7 | TRBV3-1 | - | CASSQRDRGIGEQYF | TGTGCCAGCAGCCAGAGAGACAGGGGAATTGGCGAGCAGTACTTC
- | TRBJ2-5 | TRBV7-9 | many | CASSRSDQETQYF | TGTGCCAGCAGTCGTAGCGACCAAGAGACCCAGTACTTC